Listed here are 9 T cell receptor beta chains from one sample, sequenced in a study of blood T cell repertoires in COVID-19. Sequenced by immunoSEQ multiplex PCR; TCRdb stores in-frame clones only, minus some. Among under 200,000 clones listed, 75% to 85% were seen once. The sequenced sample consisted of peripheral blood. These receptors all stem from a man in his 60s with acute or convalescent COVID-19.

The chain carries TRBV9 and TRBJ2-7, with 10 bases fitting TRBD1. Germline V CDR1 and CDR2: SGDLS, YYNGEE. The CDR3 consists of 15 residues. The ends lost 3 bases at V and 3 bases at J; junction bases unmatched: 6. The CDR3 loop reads CASSAPGQGHYEQYF. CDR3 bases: TGTGCCAGCAGCGCCCCGGGACAGGGGCACTACGAGCAGTACTTC.

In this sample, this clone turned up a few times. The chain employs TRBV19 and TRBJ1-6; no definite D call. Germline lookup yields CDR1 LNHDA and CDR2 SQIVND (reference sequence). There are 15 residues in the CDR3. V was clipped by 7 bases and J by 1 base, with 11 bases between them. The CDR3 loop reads CASTPGRSYNSPLHF. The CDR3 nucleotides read TGTGCCAGTACTCCCGGCAGGTCCTATAATTCACCCCTCCACTTT.

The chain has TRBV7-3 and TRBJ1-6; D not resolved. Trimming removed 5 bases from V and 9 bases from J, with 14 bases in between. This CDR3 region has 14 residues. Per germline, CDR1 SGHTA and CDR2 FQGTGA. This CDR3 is CASSPHSGGSPLHF. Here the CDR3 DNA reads TGTGCCAGCAGCCCTCACTCTGGCGGTTCACCCCTCCACTTT.

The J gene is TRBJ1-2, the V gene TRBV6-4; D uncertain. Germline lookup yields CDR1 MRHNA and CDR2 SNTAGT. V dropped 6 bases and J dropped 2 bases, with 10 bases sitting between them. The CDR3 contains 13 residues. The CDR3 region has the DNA TGTGCCAGCAGCCCGGAAGCGAACTATGGCTACACCTTC. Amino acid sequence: CASSPEANYGYTF.

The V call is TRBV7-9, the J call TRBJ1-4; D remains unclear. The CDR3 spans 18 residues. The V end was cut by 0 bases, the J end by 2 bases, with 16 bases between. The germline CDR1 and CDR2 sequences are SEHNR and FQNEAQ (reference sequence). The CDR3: CASSLASSGSETNEKLFF. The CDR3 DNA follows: TGTGCCAGCAGCTTAGCGAGTTCAGGCAGTGAGACTAATGAAAAACTGTTTTTT.

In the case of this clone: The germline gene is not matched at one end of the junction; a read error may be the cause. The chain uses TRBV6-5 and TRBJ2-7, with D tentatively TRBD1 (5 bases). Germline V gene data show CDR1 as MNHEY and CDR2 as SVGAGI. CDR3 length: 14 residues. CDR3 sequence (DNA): TGTGCCAGGAGTTGGGGCAAGAGCTCCTACGAGCAGTACTTC. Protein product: CARSWGKSSYEQYF.

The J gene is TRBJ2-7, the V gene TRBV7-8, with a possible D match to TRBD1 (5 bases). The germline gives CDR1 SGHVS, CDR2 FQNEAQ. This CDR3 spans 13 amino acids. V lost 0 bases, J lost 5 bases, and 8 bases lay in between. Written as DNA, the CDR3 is TGTGCCAGCAGCTTAGCTCAGGGAAACGAGCAGTACTTC. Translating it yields CASSLAQGNEQYF.

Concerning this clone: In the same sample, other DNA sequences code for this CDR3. CDR3 amino acids: CASSYSQGTEAFF. DNA for the CDR3: TGTGCCAGCAGTTATTCACAGGGAACAGAAGCTTTCTTT. The chain joins TRBV6-5 to TRBJ1-1; D is possibly TRBD1 (6 bases). This CDR3 region has 13 residues. Germline V lookup: CDR1 MNHEY, CDR2 SVGAGI. Trimming removed 3 bases at V and 8 bases at J, with 13 bases between.

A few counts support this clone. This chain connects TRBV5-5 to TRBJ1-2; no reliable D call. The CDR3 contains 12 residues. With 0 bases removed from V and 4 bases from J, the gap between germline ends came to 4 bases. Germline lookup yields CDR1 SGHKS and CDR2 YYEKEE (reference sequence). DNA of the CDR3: TGTGCCAGCAGCTTGGACGGCTATGGCTACACCTTC. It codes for CASSLDGYGYTF.